This T cell receptor (beta chain) was found in a study of post-analysis software for immune sequencing data (dated by TCRdb to between 2014 and 2017). A note on the overall study: The recorded disease courses included relapsing-remitting, secondary progressive and progressive-relapsing multiple sclerosis, and some patients had no subtype annotation. The multiple sclerosis patient repertoires were compared with more than 10 previously published healthy control repertoires from donors aged about 6 to 25 years. A subset of samples was prepared in parallel using single-end sample barcoding, then pooled and co-amplified after Illumina adapter ligation. Overall results and qualifications from the work: The control group was slightly older than the multiple sclerosis patient group. Direct clustering with F measure revealed strong co-clustering of samples prepared in the same batch, which led to a batch-effect correction. Significantly higher frequencies in patients than in controls were found for roughly 5 TRBV segments, including TRBV5-6, TRBV5-1 and TRBV20-1. Compared with controls, multiple sclerosis patients had significantly lower normalized Chao1 diversity, a finding suggesting substantial peripheral T-cell clonal expansion.

To demonstrate the VDJtools post-analysis software, the study profiled TCR beta repertoires from the peripheral blood of about 13 young patients with multiple sclerosis. Multiple sclerosis patients were children and adolescents aged roughly 6 to 17 years. Libraries were constructed by PCR. TCRdb lists the instrument as Illumina HiSeq 2500. To reduce PCR and sequencing biases, unique molecular identifiers were incorporated into the TCR beta cDNA libraries. Every 1 to 10 million input T cells yielded approximately 500,000 cDNA molecules, meaning each molecule approximated one T cell. The same protocol used for the earlier healthy control dataset was applied to prepare and sequence the patient libraries. Within a given batch, samples were prepared together, multiplexed and sequenced on the same HiSeq lane. The published analysis was carried out like this. MIGEC handled the raw barcoded reads, throwing out single-read molecular identifier groups before consensus assembly and CDR3 extraction. Clonotype tables were post-analysed with VDJtools, normalizing diversity by down-sampling all datasets to the smallest sample size. In repertoire overlap clustering, CDR3 amino acid sequences, but not nucleotide sequences, were matched to correct batch-related cross-sample contamination. TCRdb reworked the public reads: Q25 trimming with fastp, MiXCR clone assembly, productive beta chains retained. Rows matching on CDR3 protein sequence are summarized as one entry with the most common DNA and genes. The V and J calls here are based on TCRdb, not the publication. The sample table shows fewer than 550,000 distinct CDR3 sequences, and approximately 34% are seen once. The biggest ten clones account for roughly 6% of the sample.

CDR1 is given as SGHAT and CDR2 as FQNNGV, both from the germline V gene. At the junction V is shortened by 0 bases and J by 11 bases, with 13 bases in between. The CDR3 measures 13 amino acids from cysteine to phenylalanine. Left in the record is the CDR3 DNA by itself, 39 bases read in frame from the first base. To note about this clonotype: Its antigen specificity is not known. Per-base qualities were not stored, and no clone one base away is much larger.

The source of this sequence is a girl aged 2 to 17 with multiple sclerosis. The sequenced material came from blood. The sequence is built from TRBV11-2 and TRBJ1-1, and the D gene may be TRBD1, 5 bases matching. The DNA is TGTGCCAGCAGCTTAGATCGGGCGGGGGGGGCTTTCTTT. It codes for CASSLDRAGGAFF.